One and the same sample provided the 8 T cell receptor beta chains below, sequenced in a study of T cell responses to AZD1222 COVID-19 vaccine. Profiling relied on immunoSEQ multiplex PCR, and the TCRdb table lists in-frame clones only, not all of them. The repertoire holds 75,000 to 80,000 clones, with over 60% as singletons. Source: peripheral blood, taken 28 days after the second dose of the MenACWY control vaccine. All receptors come from an adult who received the MenACWY meningococcal vaccine as a control.

This sequence joins TRBV19 and TRBJ2-3, with TRBD1 matching over 9 bases. Germline V CDR1 and CDR2: LNHDA, SQIVND (reference sequence). There are 15 residues in the CDR3. The J segment lost 4 bases and the V segment lost 4 bases, leaving 6 bases of the junction unmatched. CDR3 sequence (DNA): TGTGCCAGTAGTAGGACAGGGGCGGGGGCAGATACGCAGTATTTT. It yields the protein CASSRTGAGADTQYF. Full variable domain (rest looked up from reference TRBV19 and TRBJ2-3): DGGITQSPKYLFRKEGQNVTLSCEQNLNHDAMYWYRQDPGQGLRLIYYSQIVNDFQKGDIAEGYSVSREKKESFPLTVTSAQKNPTAFYLCASSRTGAGADTQYFGPGTRLTVL.

This clone was detected once. This sequence joins TRBV6-5 and TRBJ2-2, with 10 nucleotides matching TRBD1. V shed 4 bases and J 1 base; nucleotides not matched to a gene: 3. This CDR3 has 16 residues. CDR1 MNHEY and CDR2 SVGAGI come from the germline V gene. The CDR3 loop reads CASSSGQGMNTGELFF. CDR3 nucleotides: TGTGCCAGCAGTTCGGGACAGGGGATGAACACCGGGGAGCTGTTTTTT.

This clone was counted a few times. This chain joins TRBV19 and TRBJ2-1; D gene uncertain. Germline V gene data show CDR1 as LNHDA and CDR2 as SQIVND (reference sequence). V lost 5 bases and J 6 bases, leaving 8 bases between the germline ends. CDR3 size: 12 residues. The CDR3 is CASSEGLNEQFF. The CDR3 coding sequence is TGTGCCAGTAGTGAAGGGCTCAATGAGCAGTTCTTC.

This clone has only a few counts. J is TRBJ2-3 and V is TRBV3-1 (or the pseudogene TRBV3-2); the match to TRBD2 covers 8 bases. Germline V CDR1 and CDR2: LGHDT, YNNKEL (reference sequence). Unmatched junction bases numbered 3, after V lost 0 bases and J lost 1 base. This CDR3 is built from 16 residues. The CDR3 reads CASSQDTAGGTDTQYF. In nucleotides, the CDR3 is TGTGCCAGCAGCCAAGATACAGCGGGGGGCACAGATACGCAGTATTTT.

V gene TRBV5-1 combines with J gene TRBJ2-6; tentatively, D is TRBD1 or TRBD2 (5 bases each). From germline, CDR1 is SGHRS and CDR2 YFSETQ. The CDR3 extends over 18 amino acids. V shed 0 bases and J shed 1 base, with 14 bases lying between them. The CDR3: CASSLGGDLLSGANVLTF. The DNA for the CDR3 is TGCGCCAGCAGCTTGGGAGGGGACCTCCTTTCTGGGGCCAACGTCCTGACTTTC.

CDR3 nucleotide sequence: TGTGCCAGCAGTGATCGTCGGAACACTGAAGCTTTCTTT. It codes for CASSDRRNTEAFF. The chain carries TRBV2 and TRBJ1-1, with no clear D. The CDR3 is 13 residues long. Germline loops: CDR1 SNHLY, CDR2 FYNNEI. Trimming removed 3 bases from V and 1 base from J, with 6 bases in between.

The CDR3 is CASSLSGQKYYEQYF. As DNA, the CDR3 is TGTGCCAGCAGCTTGTCTGGACAGAAATATTACGAGCAGTACTTC. V is TRBV5-5 and J is TRBJ2-7; D might be TRBD1 (6 bases). The CDR3 spans 15 residues. V lost 1 base to trimming and J lost 4 bases, with 15 bases between them. CDR1 is SGHKS, CDR2 YYEKEE, per germline (reference sequence).

In its sample, this clone was seen many times. The J gene is TRBJ2-7, the V gene TRBV5-1; tentative D call: TRBD2 (6 bases). CDR1 and CDR2 (germline): SGHRS, YFSETQ. CDR3 size: 13 residues. V lost 4 bases and J lost 7, with 15 bases in between. The CDR3 loop is CASSLEVEGEQYF. In DNA, the CDR3 is TGCGCCAGCAGCCTGGAAGTGGAGGGTGAGCAGTACTTC. Filled out from reference TRBV5-1 and TRBJ2-7, the complete variable domain reads KAGVTQTPRYLIKTRGQQVTLSCSPISGHRSVSWYQQTPGQGLQFLFEYFSETQRNKGNFPGRFSGRQFSNSRSEMNVSTLELGDSALYLCASSLEVEGEQYFGPGTRLTVT.